This TCR beta chain comes out of a study of CD8+CD57+ T cells in acquired aplastic anemia. For the study at large: Yields of DNA that came from sorted CD4+ and CD8+ cells averaged around 3 ug.

This clonotype was detected only a few times. Its antigen is unidentified. Patients selected for sequencing had displayed CD8+CD57+ cell expansion by flow cytometry. Profiling of TCR beta VDJ combinations and CDR3 sequences used genomic DNA as template. A single record per CDR3 protein comes from TCRdb applying MiXCR to the reads. The sample carries roughly 98,000 distinct CDR3 sequences, about 67% recorded once. Findings and limits, study-wide: Patients and controls were found to share some 30 CD8+ CDR3 sequences.

This TCR was sampled from a human donor with aplastic anemia. What was sequenced was sorted CD4+, CD8+, or CD8+CD57+ T cells (not recorded which) from PBMCs.

CDR3 residues: CSARPRGNTIYF. The CDR3 DNA sequence: TGCAGTGCTAGGCCCCGTGGAAACACCATATATTTT. The rearrangement uses TRBV20-1 and TRBJ1-3; the D is unclear. This CDR3 region has 12 residues. Germline CDR1 and CDR2: DFQATT and SNEGSKA (reference sequence). The V end was cut by 3 bases, the J end by 3 bases, with 6 bases between.